The 16 T cell receptor beta chains given below trace back to one sample, sequenced in a study of T cells in localized non-small cell lung cancer. Sequencing was performed with immunoSEQ multiplex PCR; in TCRdb, only in-frame clones are kept and a portion is missing. The table lists 6,500 to 8,000 clones, roughly half of them singletons. Source: lymph node tissue, taken before any cancer treatment. The receptors here all came from a man between 40 and 69 years old with stage I lung adenocarcinoma.

The chain combines TRBV5-1 with TRBJ2-1; 8 bases are shared with TRBD2. From germline, CDR1 is SGHRS and CDR2 YFSETQ. Losses at the gene ends were 0 bases for V and 3 bases for J; bases not matched to a gene: 5. The CDR3 spans 16 residues. The DNA of the CDR3 is TGCGCCAGCAGCTTGGCCTCGGGACTAGACTACAATGAGCAGTTCTTC. Translated: CASSLASGLDYNEQFF.

The chain couples TRBV15 to TRBJ2-3, with D possibly matching TRBD2 (7 bases). This CDR3 comprises 17 residues. Deletions cut 1 base from V and 2 bases from J, with 16 bases between. CDR1 is LNHNV and CDR2 is YYDKDF in the germline V gene (reference sequence). CDR3 in DNA: TGTGCCACCAGCAGAGGGGAGGGGGACTACTACACAGATACGCAGTATTTT. As protein: CATSRGEGDYYTDTQYF.

The V gene is TRBV19, the J gene TRBJ2-6; possibly TRBD1 for D (6 bases). The CDR3 has 17 residues. The V gene's germline CDR1 is LNHDA and CDR2 SQIVND (reference sequence). V lost 5 bases and J lost 0, with 14 bases in between. The CDR3 DNA is TGTGCCAGTAGTTCCCAGGGGATCCTCTCTGGGGCCAACGTCCTGACTTTC. Residues: CASSSQGILSGANVLTF.

The table lists this clone with a count of one. V gene TRBV30 combines with J gene TRBJ1-5; D may be TRBD1 (5 bases). With 1 base removed from V and 4 bases from J, the gap between germline ends came to 11 bases. The CDR3 spans 14 residues. Germline CDR1 and CDR2: GTSNPN and SVGIG (reference sequence). CDR3 protein: CAWSESQGNQPQHF. CDR3 nucleotide sequence: TGTGCCTGGAGTGAGTCCCAGGGAAATCAGCCCCAGCATTTT.

With respect to this clone: An end of the junction does not agree with germline; a read error may underlie this. The chain couples TRBV9 to TRBJ2-4; no definite D call. The CDR3 is 14 amino acids. The germline V gene encodes CDR1 SGDLS and CDR2 YYNGEE. The CDR3 is CASRVVGAKNIQYF. The CDR3 nucleotides read TGTGCCAGCAGAGTAGTGGGAGCCAAAAACATTCAGTACTTC.

This clone was observed a handful of times. The chain recombines TRBV7-5 with TRBJ2-3; TRBD1 is the table's D call and was not checked against the DNA. TRBV7-5 is designated a pseudogene. The CDR3 totals 15 residues. As DNA, the CDR3 is TGTGCCAACAGCCCCCCGGGTAGGGGGACAGATACGCAGTATTTT. Its translation is CANSPPGRGTDTQYF.

This clone is labeled as medium-sized (0.01 to 0.1%). The chain has TRBV11-3 and TRBJ2-4; 7 bases are shared with TRBD1. Germline CDR1 is SGHNT and CDR2 is YENEEA. The CDR3 totals 20 residues. Trimming took 5 bases from V and 0 from J; bases not matched to a gene: 19. The CDR3 loop is CASSPYTTGMGEKAKNIQYF. The CDR3 DNA sequence: TGTGCCAGCAGCCCGTACACGACAGGGATGGGGGAGAAAGCCAAAAACATTCAGTACTTC.

V usage is TRBV11-3 and J usage is TRBJ2-5; 15 nucleotides match TRBD2. The germline V gene has CDR1 SGHNT and CDR2 YENEEA. The CDR3 has 17 residues. V gave up 8 bases and J gave up 4 bases; unmatched junction bases: 11. CDR3 loop: CASGGTSGGPRGETQYF. The CDR3 DNA sequence: TGTGCCAGCGGCGGGACTAGCGGGGGGCCCAGGGGAGAGACCCAGTACTTC.

The chain combines TRBV19 with TRBJ1-1, with a weak D call TRBD1 (5 bases). Trimming pared 1 base from V and 3 bases from J, leaving 6 bases between. CDR1 is LNHDA, CDR2 SQIVND, per germline (reference sequence). This CDR3 has 13 amino acids. The CDR3 protein is CASSIGGHTEAFF. The CDR3, as DNA: TGTGCCAGTAGTATAGGGGGACACACTGAAGCTTTCTTT. Together with reference TRBV19 and TRBJ1-1, the CDR3 gives the full variable domain: DGGITQSPKYLFRKEGQNVTLSCEQNLNHDAMYWYRQDPGQGLRLIYYSQIVNDFQKGDIAEGYSVSREKKESFPLTVTSAQKNPTAFYLCASSIGGHTEAFFGQGTRLTVV.

J is TRBJ1-2 and V is TRBV5-1; D remains unclear. Germline V gene sequence: CDR1 SGHRS, CDR2 YFSETQ. CDR3 length equals 15 residues. Trimming pared 0 bases from V and 4 bases from J, leaving 13 bases between. The CDR3 loop is CASSLAGEGFYGYTF. The CDR3 coding sequence is TGCGCCAGCAGCTTGGCCGGAGAGGGTTTCTATGGCTACACCTTC.

Here the CDR3 reads CASSSPRAVNTEAFF. CDR3 DNA: TGTGCCAGCAGCTCCCCCAGGGCGGTTAACACTGAAGCTTTCTTT. The chain carries TRBV11-3 and TRBJ1-1; D perhaps matches TRBD1 (5 bases). Germline assignment: CDR1 SGHNT and CDR2 YENEEA. Trimming shortened V by 4 bases and J by 2 bases, and 14 bases separated the two germline ends. The CDR3 length is 15 residues. The full variable domain, its missing parts supplied by reference TRBV11-3 and TRBJ1-1, is EAGVVQSPRYKIIEKKQPVAFWCNPISGHNTLYWYLQNLGQGPELLIRYENEEAVDDSQLPKDRFSAERLKGVDSTLKIQPAELGDSAVYLCASSSPRAVNTEAFFGQGTRLTVV.

The chain recombines TRBV10-2 with TRBJ1-4; TRBD1 is a possible D gene (5 bases). The CDR3 spans 14 residues. In germline, CDR1 is WSHSY, CDR2 SAAADI. Between the trimmed V and J ends, which lost 3 bases and 5 bases, there was a span of 10 bases. The DNA of the CDR3 is TGCGCCAGCAGTGATGGGACCCTGAATGAAAAACTGTTTTTT. Protein sequence: CASSDGTLNEKLFF.

This clone has only a few counts. The V gene is TRBV15, the J gene TRBJ2-2; 13 bases fit TRBD2. Losses at the gene ends were 0 bases for V and 3 bases for J; bases not matched to a gene: 4. The germline V gene encodes CDR1 LNHNV and CDR2 YYDKDF (reference sequence). This CDR3 is built from 18 residues. The CDR3 region has the DNA TGTGCCACCAGCAGAGACGGGACTAGCGGGACGTACACCGGGGAGCTGTTTTTT. Its translation is CATSRDGTSGTYTGELFF.

This chain uses TRBV14 with TRBJ1-6; the D gene is possibly TRBD1 (5 bases). V was trimmed by 1 base and J by 10 bases, leaving 8 bases between them. Germline-derived CDR1 and CDR2 are SGHDN and FVKESK. The CDR3 length is 13 residues. DNA for the CDR3: TGTGCCAGCAGCCAAGCAGGGTACTCACCCCTCCACTTT. Translated: CASSQAGYSPLHF.

This clone was observed a few times. This chain links TRBV6-8 with TRBJ1-2; D possibly corresponds to TRBD1 (5 bases). The V and J ends lost 7 bases and 8 bases respectively, with 17 bases between them. Per germline, CDR1 MNHGY and CDR2 SAAAGT. This CDR3 contains 13 residues. CDR3 coding DNA: TGTGCCAGCACCCAGGGCAGGGTGATGGGCTACACCTTC. Amino acid sequence: CASTQGRVMGYTF.

This clone showed up just a few times. The CDR3 coding sequence is TGTGCCAGCAGTCTCTTAGGGGGATCAGACGGGGAGCTGTTTTTT. Amino acids: CASSLLGGSDGELFF. The chain employs TRBV28 and TRBJ2-2, with D possibly TRBD1 on 6 matching bases. Germline V CDR1 and CDR2: MDHEN, SYDVKM. This CDR3 contains 15 residues. Deletions cut 5 bases from V and 7 bases from J, with 17 bases between.